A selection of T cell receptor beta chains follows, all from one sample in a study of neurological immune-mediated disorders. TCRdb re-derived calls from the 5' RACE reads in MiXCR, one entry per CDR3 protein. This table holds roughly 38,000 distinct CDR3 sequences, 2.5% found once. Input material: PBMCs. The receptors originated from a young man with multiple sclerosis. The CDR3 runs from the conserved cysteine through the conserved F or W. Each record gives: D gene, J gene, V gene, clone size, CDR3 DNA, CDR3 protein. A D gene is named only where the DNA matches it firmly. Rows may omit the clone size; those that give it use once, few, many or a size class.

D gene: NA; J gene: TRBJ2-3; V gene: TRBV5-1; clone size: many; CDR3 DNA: TGCGCCAGCAGCCTGGAAAAGGGGTATACGCAGTATTTT; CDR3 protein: CASSLEKGYTQYF
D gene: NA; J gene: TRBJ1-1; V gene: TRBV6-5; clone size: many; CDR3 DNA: TGTGCCAGCAGTTACTCGCCAGGGGAAGCTTTCTTT; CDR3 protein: CASSYSPGEAFF
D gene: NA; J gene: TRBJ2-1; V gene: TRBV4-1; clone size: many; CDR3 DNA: TGCGCCAGCAGCCAAGGGACCCAGGGTCACAATGAGCAGTTCTTC; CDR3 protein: CASSQGTQGHNEQFF
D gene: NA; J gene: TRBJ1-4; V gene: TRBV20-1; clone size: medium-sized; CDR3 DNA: TGCAGTGCTAGAGACCGGCGAGGACTGTTTTTT; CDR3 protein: CSARDRRGLFF
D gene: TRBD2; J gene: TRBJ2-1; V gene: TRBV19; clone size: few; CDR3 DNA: TGTGTCAGTAGTATAGTTTCTAGCGGGAACAATGAGCAGTTCTTC; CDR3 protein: CVSSIVSSGNNEQFF
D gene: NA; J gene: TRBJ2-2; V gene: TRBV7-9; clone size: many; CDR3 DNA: TGTGCCAGCAGCTTCGCTGGGGCCACCGGGGAGCTGTTTTTT; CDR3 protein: CASSFAGATGELFF
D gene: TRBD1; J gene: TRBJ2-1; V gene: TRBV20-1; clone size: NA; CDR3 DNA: TGCAGTGCGGGAAATGCGGACAGGGGGATCAATGAGCAGTTCTTC; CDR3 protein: CSAGNADRGINEQFF
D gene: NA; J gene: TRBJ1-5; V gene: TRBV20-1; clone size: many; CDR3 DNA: TGCAGTGCTAAGGGTTATCAGCCCCAGCATTTT; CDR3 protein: CSAKGYQPQHF
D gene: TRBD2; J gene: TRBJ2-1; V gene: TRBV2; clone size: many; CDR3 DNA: TGTGCCAGCAATAAGGACCCTAGCGGGAGGTATGAGCAGTTCTTC; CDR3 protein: CASNKDPSGRYEQFF
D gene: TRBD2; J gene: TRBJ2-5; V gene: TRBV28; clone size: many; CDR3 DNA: TGTGCCAGCAGTTTCCCGGCTAGCGGGAGGCCGTGGGAGACCCAGTACTTC; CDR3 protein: CASSFPASGRPWETQYF
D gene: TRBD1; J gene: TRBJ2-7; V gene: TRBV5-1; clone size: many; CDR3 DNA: TGCGCCAGCAGCCTAGGACAGGGATTATCCTACGAGCAGTACTTC; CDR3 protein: CASSLGQGLSYEQYF
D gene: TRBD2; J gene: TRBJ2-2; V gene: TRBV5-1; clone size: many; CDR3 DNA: TGCGCCAGCAGCCCCCGGACTAGCCCCGAGGGAACCGGGGAGCTGTTTTTT; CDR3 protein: CASSPRTSPEGTGELFF
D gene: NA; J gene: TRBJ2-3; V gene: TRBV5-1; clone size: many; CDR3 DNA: TGCGCCAGCAGCTTGGAATCCGCGGGGTCCACAGATACGCAGTATTTT; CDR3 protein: CASSLESAGSTDTQYF
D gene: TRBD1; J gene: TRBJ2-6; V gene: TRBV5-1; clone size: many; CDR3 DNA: TGCGCCAGCAGCCCGGGACAGGGCTCCCTCTCTGGGGCCAACGTCCTGACTTTC; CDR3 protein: CASSPGQGSLSGANVLTF
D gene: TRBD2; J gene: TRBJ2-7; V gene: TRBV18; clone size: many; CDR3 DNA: TGTGCCAGCTCGCGGCGGACTAGCGACTCCTACGAGCAGTACTTC; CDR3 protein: CASSRRTSDSYEQYF
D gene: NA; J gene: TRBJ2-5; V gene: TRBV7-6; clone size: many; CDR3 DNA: TGTGCCAGCAGCTTAGCATTCCGGCAGCCAGAGACCCAGTACTTC; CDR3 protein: CASSLAFRQPETQYF
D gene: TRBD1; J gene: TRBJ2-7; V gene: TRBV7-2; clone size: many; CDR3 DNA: TGTGCCAGCAGCTTAGCGGGACAGGGGATTAACGAGCAGTACTTC; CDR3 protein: CASSLAGQGINEQYF
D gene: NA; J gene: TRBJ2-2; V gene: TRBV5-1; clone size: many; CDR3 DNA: TGCGCCAGCAGTACCCCGGTCGGGAACACCGGGGAGCTGTTTTTT; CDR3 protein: CASSTPVGNTGELFF
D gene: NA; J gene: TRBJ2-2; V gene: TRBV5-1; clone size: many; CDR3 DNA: TGCGCCAGCAGCTTCCGAGGCGGGATAGGGACCGGGGAGCTGTTTTTT; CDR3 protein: CASSFRGGIGTGELFF
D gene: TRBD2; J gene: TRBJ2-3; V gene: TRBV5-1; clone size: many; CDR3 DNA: TGCGCCAGCAGCTTATGGATAGCGGGGGGCCCGGCTACGCAGTATTTT; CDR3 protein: CASSLWIAGGPATQYF
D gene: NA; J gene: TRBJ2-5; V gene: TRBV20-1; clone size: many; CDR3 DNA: TGCAGTGCTCCTATTGACTCGTTGGGGACCCAGTACTTC; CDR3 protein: CSAPIDSLGTQYF
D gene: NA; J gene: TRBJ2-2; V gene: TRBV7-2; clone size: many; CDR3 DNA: TGTGCCAGCAGCACACGTCTCGCGAACACCGGGGAGCTGTTTTTT; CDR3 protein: CASSTRLANTGELFF
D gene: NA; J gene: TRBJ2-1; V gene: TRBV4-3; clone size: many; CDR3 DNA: TGCGCCAGCAGCCAAGGAAGAATCAATGAGCAGTTCTTC; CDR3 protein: CASSQGRINEQFF
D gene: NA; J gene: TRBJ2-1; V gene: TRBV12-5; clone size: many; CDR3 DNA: TGTGCTAGTAAGGGACAGCGGGGCAATGAGCAGTTCTTC; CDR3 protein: CASKGQRGNEQFF
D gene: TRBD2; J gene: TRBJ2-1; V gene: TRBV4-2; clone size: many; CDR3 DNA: TGTGCCAGCAGCCATTCGGGACTAAGCAATGAGCAGTTCTTC; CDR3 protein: CASSHSGLSNEQFF
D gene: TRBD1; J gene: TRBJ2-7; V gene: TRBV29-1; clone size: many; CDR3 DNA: TGCAGCGTTGAAAGGACAGGGGACGGCGAGCAGTACTTC; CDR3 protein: CSVERTGDGEQYF
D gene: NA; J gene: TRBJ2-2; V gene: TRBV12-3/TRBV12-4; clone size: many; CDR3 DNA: TGTGCCAGCAGGACAGAAAACTTTAACACCGGGGAGCTGTTTTTT; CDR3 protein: CASRTENFNTGELFF
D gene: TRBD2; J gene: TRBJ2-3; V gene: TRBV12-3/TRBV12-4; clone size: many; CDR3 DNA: TGTGCCAGCAGTCTGCGACTAGCGGGAGTCGGAGATACGCAGTATTTT; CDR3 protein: CASSLRLAGVGDTQYF
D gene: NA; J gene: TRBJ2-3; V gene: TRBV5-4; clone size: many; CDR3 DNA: TGTGCCAGTGCGGGACTGACCGACACAGATACGCAGTATTTT; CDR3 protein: CASAGLTDTDTQYF
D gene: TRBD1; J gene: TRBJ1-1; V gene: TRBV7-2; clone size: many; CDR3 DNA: TGTGCCAGCAGCCTCGATCAAAACAGGGGCGAAGCTTTCTTT; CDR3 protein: CASSLDQNRGEAFF
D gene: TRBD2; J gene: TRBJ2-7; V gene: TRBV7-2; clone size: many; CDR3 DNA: TGTGCCAGCAGGCCGGGAGGGAGGGCCGCGACCTACGAGCAGTACTTC; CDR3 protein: CASRPGGRAATYEQYF
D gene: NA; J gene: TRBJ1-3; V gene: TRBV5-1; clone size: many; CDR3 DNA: TGCGCCAGCAGCTTGGGAGGACCCAGATCGGGAAACACCATATATTTT; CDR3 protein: CASSLGGPRSGNTIYF
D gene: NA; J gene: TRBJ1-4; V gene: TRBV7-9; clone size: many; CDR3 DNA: TGTGCCAGCAGCTTTGGCAGTGGTGAAAAACTGTTTTTT; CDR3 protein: CASSFGSGEKLFF
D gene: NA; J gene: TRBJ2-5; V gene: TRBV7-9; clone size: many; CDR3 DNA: TGTGCCAGCAGCTTATCCATTCAAGAGACCCAGTACTTC; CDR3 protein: CASSLSIQETQYF
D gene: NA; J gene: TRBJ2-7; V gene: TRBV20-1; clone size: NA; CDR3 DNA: TGCAGTGCTCCTCAGGGGGGCCCCTCCTACGAGCAGTACTTC; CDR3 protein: CSAPQGGPSYEQYF
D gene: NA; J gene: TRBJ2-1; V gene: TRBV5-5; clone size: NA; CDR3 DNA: TGTGCCAGCAGCTTGGTCGGCTCAAGAGGTGGTGAGCAGTTCTTC; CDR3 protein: CASSLVGSRGGEQFF
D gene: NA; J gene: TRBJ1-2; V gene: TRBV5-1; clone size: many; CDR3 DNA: TGCGCCAGCAGCTTGGCTGGCGATAACTATGGCTACACCTTC; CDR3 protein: CASSLAGDNYGYTF
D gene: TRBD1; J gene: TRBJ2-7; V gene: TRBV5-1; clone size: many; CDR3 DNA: TGCGCCAGCAGCTTGGAGGGGCCCACAGGGGATCTGCAGTACTTC; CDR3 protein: CASSLEGPTGDLQYF
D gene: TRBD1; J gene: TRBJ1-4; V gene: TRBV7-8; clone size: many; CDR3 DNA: TGTGCCAGCAGCTCGACAGGGAAGTATGAAAAACTGTTTTTT; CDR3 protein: CASSSTGKYEKLFF
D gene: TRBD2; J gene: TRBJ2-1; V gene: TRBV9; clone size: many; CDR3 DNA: TGTGCCAGCAGCACCCGTCTTGGTCTAGCGGGCACTTACAATGAGCAGTTCTTC; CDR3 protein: CASSTRLGLAGTYNEQFF
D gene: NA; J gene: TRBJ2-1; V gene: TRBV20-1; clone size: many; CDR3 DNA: TGCAGTGCTAGACTAGCCGCCAATGAGCAGTTCTTC; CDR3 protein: CSARLAANEQFF
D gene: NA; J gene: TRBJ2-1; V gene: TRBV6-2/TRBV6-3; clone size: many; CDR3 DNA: TGTGCCAGCAGCCGAGGGGCCAGAGACAATGAGCAGTTCTTC; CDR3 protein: CASSRGARDNEQFF
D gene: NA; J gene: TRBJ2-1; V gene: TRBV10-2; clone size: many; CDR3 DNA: TGCGCCAGCAGGACAGGCGCCTACAATGAGCAGTTCTTC; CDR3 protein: CASRTGAYNEQFF
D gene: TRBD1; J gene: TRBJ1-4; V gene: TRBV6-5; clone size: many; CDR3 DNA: TGTGCCAGCAGGCGGCGACAGGGGTTGAGTGAAAAACTGTTTTTT; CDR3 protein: CASRRRQGLSEKLFF
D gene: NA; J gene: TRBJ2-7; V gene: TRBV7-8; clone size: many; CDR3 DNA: TGTGCCAGCAGCCAACATGGGAGTGAGGGGTACGAGCAGTACTTC; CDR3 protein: CASSQHGSEGYEQYF
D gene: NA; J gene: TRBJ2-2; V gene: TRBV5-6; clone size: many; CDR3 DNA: TGTGCCAGCAGCTTGGGTGCCGTGGAGCTGTTTTTT; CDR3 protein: CASSLGAVELFF
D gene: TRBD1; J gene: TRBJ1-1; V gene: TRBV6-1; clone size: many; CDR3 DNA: TGTGCCAGCAGTGTGGCCGGGACAGATAACACTGAAGCTTTCTTT; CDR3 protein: CASSVAGTDNTEAFF
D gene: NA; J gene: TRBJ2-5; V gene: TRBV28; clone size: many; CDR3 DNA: TGTGCCAGCAGTCCCCCCAGCCTTAGGGGGGAGACCCAGTACTTC; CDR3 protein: CASSPPSLRGETQYF
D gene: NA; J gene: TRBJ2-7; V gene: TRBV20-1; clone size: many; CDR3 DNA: TGCAGTGCTAGATTTAGCGGATACTCCTACGAGCAGTACTTC; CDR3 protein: CSARFSGYSYEQYF
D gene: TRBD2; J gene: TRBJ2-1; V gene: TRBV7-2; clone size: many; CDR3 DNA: TGTGCCAGCAGCGTGGCCGGACTAGCGTACTACAATGAGCAGTTCTTC; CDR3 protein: CASSVAGLAYYNEQFF
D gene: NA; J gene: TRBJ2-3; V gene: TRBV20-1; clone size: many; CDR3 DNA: TGCAGTGCTGGCTGGTTCGGCGCAGATACGCAGTATTTT; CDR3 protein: CSAGWFGADTQYF
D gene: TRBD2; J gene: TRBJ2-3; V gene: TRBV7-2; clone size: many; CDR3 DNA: TGTGCCAGCAGCCATCCGGTGACTAGCGGGATTAGCACAGATACGCAGTATTTT; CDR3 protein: CASSHPVTSGISTDTQYF